This T cell receptor (beta chain) was captured by sequencing in a study of human T cells and chemical hapten exposure. The wider study: Sensitization used 2% DPC on roughly 2 cm by roughly 2 cm upper inner arm skin. Study-level results: The study found expanded TCRs formed significantly more large CDR3 similarity clusters than controls.

Noted time point: pre-sensitization, week 0. Treatment specified: therapeutic diphenylcyclopropenone sensitization with weekly scalp DPC. TCRdb passed the RACE reads through MiXCR, listing each CDR3 protein once. The sample lists some 330,000 distinct CDR3 sequences, approximately 5% occurring once. The germline gives CDR1 SNHLY, CDR2 FYNNEI. This CDR3 region has 14 residues. V lost 7 bases, J lost 7 bases, and 14 bases lay in between. This clonotype was observed at least ten times. The antigen is undetermined. The J gene is TRBJ1-6, the V gene TRBV2, with a weak D call TRBD1 (5 bases). The TCR originated in a woman under 30 with alopecia areata. Some clones in this sample may be carry-over from other donors' samples. The sample was whole blood, taken in connection with sensitization to the hapten diphenylcyclopropenone (DPC). CDR3 in amino acids: CASMLRGANSPLHF. The CDR3 DNA reads TGTGCCAGCATGCTGAGGGGTGCGAATTCACCCCTCCACTTT.